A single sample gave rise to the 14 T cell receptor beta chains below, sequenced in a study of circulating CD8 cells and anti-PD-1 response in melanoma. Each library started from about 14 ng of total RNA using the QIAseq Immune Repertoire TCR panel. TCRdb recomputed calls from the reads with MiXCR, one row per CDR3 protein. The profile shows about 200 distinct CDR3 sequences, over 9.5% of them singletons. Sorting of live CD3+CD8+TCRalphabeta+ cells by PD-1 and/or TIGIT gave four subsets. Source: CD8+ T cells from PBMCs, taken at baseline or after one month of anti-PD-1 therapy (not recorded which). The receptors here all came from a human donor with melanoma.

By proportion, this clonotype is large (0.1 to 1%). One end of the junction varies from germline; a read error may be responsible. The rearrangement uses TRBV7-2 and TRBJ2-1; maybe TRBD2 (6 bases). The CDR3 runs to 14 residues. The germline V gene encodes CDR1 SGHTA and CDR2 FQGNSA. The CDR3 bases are TGTGCCAGCAGCTTTGCGGGGCCCCACAATGAGCAGCTCTTC. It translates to CASSFAGPHNEQLF.

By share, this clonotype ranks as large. This CDR3 reads CASSGYQEGGLKLANTGELFF. The DNA for the CDR3 is TGTGCCAGCAGCGGCTATCAAGAAGGGGGATTAAAACTCGCGAACACCGGGGAGCTGTTTTTT. This chain connects TRBV11-2 to TRBJ2-2, with TRBD1 as a possible D gene (6 bases). The V end lost 5 bases, the J end lost 0 bases, and 28 bases lay between the germline ends. The CDR3 spans 21 residues. CDR1 is SGHAT and CDR2 is FQNNGV in the germline V gene.

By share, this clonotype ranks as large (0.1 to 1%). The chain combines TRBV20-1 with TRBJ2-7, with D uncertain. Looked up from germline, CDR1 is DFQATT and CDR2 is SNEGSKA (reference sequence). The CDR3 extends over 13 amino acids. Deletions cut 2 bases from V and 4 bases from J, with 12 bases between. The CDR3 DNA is TGCAGTGCTAGAACGGAGAAGCCGTACGAGCAGTACTTC. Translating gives CSARTEKPYEQYF.

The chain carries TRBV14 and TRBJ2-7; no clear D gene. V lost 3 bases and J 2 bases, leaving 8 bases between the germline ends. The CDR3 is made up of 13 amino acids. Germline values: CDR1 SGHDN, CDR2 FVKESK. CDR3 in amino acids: CASSHGRTYEQYF. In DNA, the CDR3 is TGTGCCAGCAGCCATGGACGGACCTACGAGCAGTACTTC. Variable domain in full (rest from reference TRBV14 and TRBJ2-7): EAGVTQFPSHSVIEKGQTVTLRCDPISGHDNLYWYRRVMGKEIKFLLHFVKESKQDESGMPNNRFLAERTGGTYSTLKVQPAELEDSGVYFCASSHGRTYEQYFGPGTRLTVT.

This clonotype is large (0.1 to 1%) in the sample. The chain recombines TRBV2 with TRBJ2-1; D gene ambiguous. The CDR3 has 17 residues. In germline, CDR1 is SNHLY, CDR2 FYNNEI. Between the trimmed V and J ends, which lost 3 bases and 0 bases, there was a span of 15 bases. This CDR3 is CASSETPLAGSYNEQFF. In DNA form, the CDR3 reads TGTGCCAGCAGTGAGACCCCGTTAGCCGGCTCCTACAATGAGCAGTTCTTC.

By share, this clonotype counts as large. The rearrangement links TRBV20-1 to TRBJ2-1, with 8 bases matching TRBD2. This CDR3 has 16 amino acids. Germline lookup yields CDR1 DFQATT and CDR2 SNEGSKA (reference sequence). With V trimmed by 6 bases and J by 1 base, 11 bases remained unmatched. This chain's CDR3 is CSAELAAYSSYNEQFF. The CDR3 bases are TGCAGTGCCGAACTAGCGGCGTACTCGTCCTACAATGAGCAGTTCTTC.

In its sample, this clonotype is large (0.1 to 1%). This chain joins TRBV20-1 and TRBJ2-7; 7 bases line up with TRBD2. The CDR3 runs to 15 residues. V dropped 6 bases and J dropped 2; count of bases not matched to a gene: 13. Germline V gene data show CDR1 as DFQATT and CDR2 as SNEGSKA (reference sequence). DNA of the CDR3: TGCAGTGCCCTAATAAACCCTAGCGGACCCTACGAGCAGTACTTC. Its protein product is CSALINPSGPYEQYF.

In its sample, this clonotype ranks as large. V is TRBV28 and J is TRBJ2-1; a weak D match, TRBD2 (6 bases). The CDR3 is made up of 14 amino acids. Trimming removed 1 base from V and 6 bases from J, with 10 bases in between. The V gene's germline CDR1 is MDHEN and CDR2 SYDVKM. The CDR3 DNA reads TGTGCCAGCAGTTTATCGATGGGAGGCAATGAGCAGTTCTTC. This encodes CASSLSMGGNEQFF. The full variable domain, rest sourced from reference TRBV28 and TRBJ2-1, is DVKVTQSSRYLVKRTGEKVFLECVQDMDHENMFWYRQDPGLGLRLIYFSYDVKMKEKGDIPEGYSVSREKKERFSLILESASTNQTSMYLCASSLSMGGNEQFFGPGTRLTVL.

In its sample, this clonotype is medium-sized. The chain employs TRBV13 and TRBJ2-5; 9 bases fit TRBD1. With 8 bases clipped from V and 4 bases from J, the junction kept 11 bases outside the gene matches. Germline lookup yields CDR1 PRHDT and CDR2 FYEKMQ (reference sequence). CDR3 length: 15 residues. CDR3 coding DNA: TGTGCCAGCGGGCCCTTCTCGGACAGGGGAGAGACCCAGTACTTC. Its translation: CASGPFSDRGETQYF.

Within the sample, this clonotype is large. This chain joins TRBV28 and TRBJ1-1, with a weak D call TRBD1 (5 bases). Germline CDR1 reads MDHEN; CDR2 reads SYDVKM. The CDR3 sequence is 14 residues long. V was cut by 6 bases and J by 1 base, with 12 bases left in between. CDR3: CASSPGGANTEAFF. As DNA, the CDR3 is TGTGCCAGCAGCCCGGGTGGGGCGAACACTGAAGCTTTCTTT.

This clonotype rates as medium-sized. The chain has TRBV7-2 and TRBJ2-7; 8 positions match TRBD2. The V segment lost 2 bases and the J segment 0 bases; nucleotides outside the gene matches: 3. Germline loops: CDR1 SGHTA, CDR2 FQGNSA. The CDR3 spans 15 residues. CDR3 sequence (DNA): TGTGCCAGCAGCTTATCAGCGGGGGTCTCCTACGAGCAGTACTTC. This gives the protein CASSLSAGVSYEQYF.

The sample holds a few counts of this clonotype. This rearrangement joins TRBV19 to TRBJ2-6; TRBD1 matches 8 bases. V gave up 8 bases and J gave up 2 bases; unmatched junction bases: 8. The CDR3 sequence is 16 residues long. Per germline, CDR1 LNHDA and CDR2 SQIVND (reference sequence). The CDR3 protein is CASAGTGRPGANVLTF. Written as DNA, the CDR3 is TGTGCCAGTGCTGGGACAGGCCGCCCTGGGGCCAACGTCCTGACTTTC.

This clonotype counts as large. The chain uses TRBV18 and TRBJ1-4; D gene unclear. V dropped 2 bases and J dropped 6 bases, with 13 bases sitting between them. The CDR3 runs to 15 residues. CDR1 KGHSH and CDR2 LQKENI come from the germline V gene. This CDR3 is CASSPLGLEDEKLFF. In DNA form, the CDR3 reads TGTGCCAGCTCACCATTGGGGTTAGAAGATGAAAAACTGTTTTTT.

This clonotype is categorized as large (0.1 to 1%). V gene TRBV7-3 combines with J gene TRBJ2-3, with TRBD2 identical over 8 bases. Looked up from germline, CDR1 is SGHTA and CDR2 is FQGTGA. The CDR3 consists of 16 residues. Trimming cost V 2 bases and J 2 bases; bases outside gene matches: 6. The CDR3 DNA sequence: TGTGCCAGCAGCTTAGGGGCTAGCGGGTACACAGATACGCAGTATTTT. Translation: CASSLGASGYTDTQYF. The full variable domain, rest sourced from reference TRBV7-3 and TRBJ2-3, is GAGVSQTPSNKVTEKGKYVELRCDPISGHTALYWYRQSLGQGPEFLIYFQGTGAADDSGLPNDRFFAVRPEGSVSTLKIQRTERGDSAVYLCASSLGASGYTDTQYFGPGTRLTVL.